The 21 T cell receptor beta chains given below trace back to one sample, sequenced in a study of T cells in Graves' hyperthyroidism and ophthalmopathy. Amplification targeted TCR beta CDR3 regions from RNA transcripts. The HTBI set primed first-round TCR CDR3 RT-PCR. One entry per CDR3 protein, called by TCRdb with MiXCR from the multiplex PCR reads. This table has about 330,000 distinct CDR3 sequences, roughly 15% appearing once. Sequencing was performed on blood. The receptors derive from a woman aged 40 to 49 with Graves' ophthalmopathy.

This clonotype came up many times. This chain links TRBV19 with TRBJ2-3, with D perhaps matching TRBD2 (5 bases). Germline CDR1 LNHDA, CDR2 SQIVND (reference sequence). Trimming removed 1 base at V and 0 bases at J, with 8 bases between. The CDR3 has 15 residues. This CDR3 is CASSIGAASTDTQYF. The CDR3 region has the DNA TGTGCCAGTAGTATAGGAGCGGCAAGCACAGATACGCAGTATTTT.

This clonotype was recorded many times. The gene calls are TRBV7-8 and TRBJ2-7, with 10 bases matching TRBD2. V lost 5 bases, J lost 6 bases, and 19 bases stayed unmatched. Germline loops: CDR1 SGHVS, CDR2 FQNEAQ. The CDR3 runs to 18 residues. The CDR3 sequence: CASSPVPSAGGPIREQYF. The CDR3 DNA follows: TGTGCCAGCAGCCCCGTACCATCAGCGGGGGGGCCAATTCGCGAGCAGTACTTC.

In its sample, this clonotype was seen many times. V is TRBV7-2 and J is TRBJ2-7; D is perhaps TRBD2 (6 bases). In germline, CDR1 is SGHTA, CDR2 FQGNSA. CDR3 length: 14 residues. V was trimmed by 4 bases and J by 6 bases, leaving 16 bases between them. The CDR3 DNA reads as TGTGCCAGCAGCTCGACTAGAGGGGTAGGCGAGCAGTACTTC. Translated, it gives CASSSTRGVGEQYF.

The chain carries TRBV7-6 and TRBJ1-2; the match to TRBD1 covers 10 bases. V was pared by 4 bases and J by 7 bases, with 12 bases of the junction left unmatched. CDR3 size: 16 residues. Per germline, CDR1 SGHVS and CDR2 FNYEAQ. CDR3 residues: CASSSWDRGEFGGYTF. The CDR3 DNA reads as TGTGCCAGCAGCTCCTGGGACAGGGGTGAATTCGGTGGCTACACCTTC.

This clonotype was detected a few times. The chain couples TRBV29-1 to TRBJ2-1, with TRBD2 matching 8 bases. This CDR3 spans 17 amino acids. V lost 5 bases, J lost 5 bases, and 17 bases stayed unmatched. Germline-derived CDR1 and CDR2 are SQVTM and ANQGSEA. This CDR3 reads CSVFRGGPGLGDNEQFF. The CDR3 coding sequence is TGCAGCGTTTTCCGGGGGGGTCCGGGACTAGGGGACAATGAGCAGTTCTTC.

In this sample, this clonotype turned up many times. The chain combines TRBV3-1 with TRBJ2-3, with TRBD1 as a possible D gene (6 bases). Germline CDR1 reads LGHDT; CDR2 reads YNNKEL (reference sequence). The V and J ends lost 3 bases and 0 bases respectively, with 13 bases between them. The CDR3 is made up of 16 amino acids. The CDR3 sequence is CASSQLGTSSTDTQYF. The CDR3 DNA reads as TGTGCCAGCAGCCAGCTAGGGACATCAAGCACAGATACGCAGTATTTT.

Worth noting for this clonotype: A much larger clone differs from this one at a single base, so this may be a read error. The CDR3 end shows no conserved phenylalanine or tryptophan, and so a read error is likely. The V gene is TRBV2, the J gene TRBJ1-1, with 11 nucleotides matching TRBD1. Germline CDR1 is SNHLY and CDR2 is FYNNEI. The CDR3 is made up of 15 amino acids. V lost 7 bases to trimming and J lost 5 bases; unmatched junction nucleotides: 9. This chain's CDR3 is CASTRKGQGGTEAFL. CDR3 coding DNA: TGTGCCAGCACTCGAAAGGGACAGGGGGGAACTGAAGCTTTCCTT.

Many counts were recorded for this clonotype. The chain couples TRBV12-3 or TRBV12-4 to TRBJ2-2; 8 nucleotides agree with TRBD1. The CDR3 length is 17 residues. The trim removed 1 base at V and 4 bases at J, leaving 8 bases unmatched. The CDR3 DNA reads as TGTGCCAGCAGTTTAGTGGGCAGGGGGCGCGCCACCGGGGAGCTGTTTTTT. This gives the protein CASSLVGRGRATGELFF.

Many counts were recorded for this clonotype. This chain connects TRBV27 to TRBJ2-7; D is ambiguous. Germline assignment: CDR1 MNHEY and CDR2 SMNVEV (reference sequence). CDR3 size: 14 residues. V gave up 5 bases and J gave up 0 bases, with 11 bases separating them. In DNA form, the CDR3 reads TGTGCCAGCAGTCACGGTAGGGCCTCCTACGAGCAGTACTTC. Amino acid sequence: CASSHGRASYEQYF.

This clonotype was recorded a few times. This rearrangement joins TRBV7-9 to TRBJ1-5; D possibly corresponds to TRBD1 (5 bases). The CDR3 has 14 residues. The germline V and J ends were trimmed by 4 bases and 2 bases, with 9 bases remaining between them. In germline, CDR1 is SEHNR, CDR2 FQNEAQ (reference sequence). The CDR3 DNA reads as TGTGCCAGCAGCTGGGAACAGGGCAATCAGCCCCAGCATTTT. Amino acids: CASSWEQGNQPQHF.

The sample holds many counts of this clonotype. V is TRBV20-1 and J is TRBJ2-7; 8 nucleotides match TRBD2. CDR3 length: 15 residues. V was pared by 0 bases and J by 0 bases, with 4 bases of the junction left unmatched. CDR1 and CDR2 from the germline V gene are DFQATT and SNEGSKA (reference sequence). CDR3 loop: CSARDSAGASYEQYF. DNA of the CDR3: TGCAGTGCTAGAGATTCAGCGGGGGCCTCCTACGAGCAGTACTTC.

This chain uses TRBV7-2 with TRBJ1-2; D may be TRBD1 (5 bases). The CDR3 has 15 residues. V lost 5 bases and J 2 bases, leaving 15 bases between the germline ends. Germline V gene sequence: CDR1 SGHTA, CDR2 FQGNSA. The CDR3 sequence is CASSPPTAVNYGYTF. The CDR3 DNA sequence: TGTGCCAGCAGCCCCCCGACAGCGGTAAACTATGGCTACACCTTC.

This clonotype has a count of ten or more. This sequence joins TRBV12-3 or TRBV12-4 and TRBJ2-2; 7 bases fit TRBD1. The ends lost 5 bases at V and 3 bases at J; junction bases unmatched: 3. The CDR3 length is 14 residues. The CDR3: CASSVQGYTGELFF. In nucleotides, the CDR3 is TGTGCCAGCAGTGTACAGGGGTACACCGGGGAGCTGTTTTTT.

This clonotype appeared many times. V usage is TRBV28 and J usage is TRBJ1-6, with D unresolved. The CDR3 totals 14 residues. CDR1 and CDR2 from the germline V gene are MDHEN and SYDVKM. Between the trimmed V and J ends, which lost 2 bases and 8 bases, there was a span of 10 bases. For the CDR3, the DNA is TGTGCCAGCAGTTTAAGGACCGCGGATTCACCCCTCCACTTT. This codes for CASSLRTADSPLHF.

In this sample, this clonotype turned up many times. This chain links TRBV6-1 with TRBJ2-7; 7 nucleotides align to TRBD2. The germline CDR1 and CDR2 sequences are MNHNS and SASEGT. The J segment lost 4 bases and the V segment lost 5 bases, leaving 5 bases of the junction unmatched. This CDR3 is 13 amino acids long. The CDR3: CASSLAGVYEQYF. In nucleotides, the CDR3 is TGTGCCAGCAGTTTGGCGGGAGTGTACGAGCAGTACTTC.

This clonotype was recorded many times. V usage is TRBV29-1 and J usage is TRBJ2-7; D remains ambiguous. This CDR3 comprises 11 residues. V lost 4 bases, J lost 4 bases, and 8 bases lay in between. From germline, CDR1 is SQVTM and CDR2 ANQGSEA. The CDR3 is CSVVGIYEQYF. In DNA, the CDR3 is TGCAGCGTTGTGGGTATTTACGAGCAGTACTTC.

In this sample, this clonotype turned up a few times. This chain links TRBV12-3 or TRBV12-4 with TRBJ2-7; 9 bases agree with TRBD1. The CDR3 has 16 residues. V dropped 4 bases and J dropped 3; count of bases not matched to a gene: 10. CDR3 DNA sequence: TGTGCCAGCAGTTCCCGCTCGGGACAGGGCGTCTACGAGCAGTACTTC. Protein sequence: CASSSRSGQGVYEQYF.

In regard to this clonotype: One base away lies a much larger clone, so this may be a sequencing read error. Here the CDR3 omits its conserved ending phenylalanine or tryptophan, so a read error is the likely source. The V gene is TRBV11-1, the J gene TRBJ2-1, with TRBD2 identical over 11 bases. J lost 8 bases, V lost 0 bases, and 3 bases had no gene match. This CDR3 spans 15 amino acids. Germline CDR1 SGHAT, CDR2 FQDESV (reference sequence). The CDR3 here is CASSLALAGADEQFL. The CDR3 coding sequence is TGTGCCAGCAGCTTAGCACTAGCGGGGGCGGATGAGCAGTTCTTA.

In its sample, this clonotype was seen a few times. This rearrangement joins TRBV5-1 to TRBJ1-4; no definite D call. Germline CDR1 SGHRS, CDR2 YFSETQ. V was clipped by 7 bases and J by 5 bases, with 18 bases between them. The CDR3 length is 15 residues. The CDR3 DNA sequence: TGCGCCAGCGCGGGATTATTGGGGTCCAATGAAAAACTGTTTTTT. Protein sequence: CASAGLLGSNEKLFF.

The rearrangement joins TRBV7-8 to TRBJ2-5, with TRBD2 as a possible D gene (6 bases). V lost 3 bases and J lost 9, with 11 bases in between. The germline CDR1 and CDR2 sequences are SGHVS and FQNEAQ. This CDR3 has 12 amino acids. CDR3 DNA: TGTGCCAGCAGCTTGGGGGAGGAGGCCCAGTACTTC. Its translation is CASSLGEEAQYF.

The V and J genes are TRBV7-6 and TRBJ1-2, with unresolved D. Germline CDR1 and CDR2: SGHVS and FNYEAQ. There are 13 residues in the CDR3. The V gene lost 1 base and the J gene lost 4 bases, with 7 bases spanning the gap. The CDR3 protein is CASSLGTPYGYTF. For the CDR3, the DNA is TGTGCCAGCAGCTTAGGGACGCCCTATGGCTACACCTTC. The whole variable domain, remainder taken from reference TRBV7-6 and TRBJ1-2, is GAGVSQSPRYKVTKRGQDVALRCDPISGHVSLYWYRQALGQGPEFLTYFNYEAQQDKSGLPNDRFSAERPEGSISTLTIQRTEQRDSAMYRCASSLGTPYGYTFGSGTRLTVV.